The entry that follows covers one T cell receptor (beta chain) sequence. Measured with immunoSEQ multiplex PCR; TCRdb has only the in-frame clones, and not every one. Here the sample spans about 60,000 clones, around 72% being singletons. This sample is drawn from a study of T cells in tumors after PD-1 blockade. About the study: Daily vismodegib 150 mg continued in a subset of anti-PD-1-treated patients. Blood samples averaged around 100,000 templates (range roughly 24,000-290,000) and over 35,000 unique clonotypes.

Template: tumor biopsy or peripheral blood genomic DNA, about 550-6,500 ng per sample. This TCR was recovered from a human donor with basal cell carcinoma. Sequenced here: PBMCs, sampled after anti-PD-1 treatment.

For the CDR3, the DNA is TGTGCCAGCAAGGGCACTGAAGCTTTCTTT. It is translated as CASKGTEAFF. The V and J genes are TRBV6-6 and TRBJ1-1; D gene ambiguous. The CDR3 covers 10 residues. The ends were cut back, 7 bases at V and 4 bases at J, with 4 bases in the middle. The germline CDR1 and CDR2 sequences are MNHNY and SVGAGI (reference sequence).